This T cell receptor (beta chain) was profiled in a study of regulatory T cells in long-lasting Graves disease. Time point described: newly diagnosed GD, antithyroid drugs for less than 3 months. RNA extracted from PBMCs served as the sequencing template. This clonotype has a handful of counts. Antigen: not known. CDR3-region Arm-PCR and iRepertoire HTBI primers produced the TCR beta libraries. TCRdb used MiXCR to reprocess the multiplex PCR reads, holding one entry per CDR3 protein. The sample has 400,000 to 550,000 distinct CDR3 sequences, less than 20% seen once; the top ten hold 20% to 25%. General study points: Persistent-disease Graves' patients showed less TCR diversity than new cases. TRBV28, TRBJ1-2 and TRBJ2-5 emerged as the favored segments in persistent disease.

Trimming cost V 4 bases and J 7 bases, with 17 bases left between them. Germline assignment: CDR1 MNHEY and CDR2 SVGEGT. The CDR3 runs 15 residues. Another study also made use of these data, one on T cells in Graves' hyperthyroidism and ophthalmopathy. This second study says: Separating ophthalmopathy from stable hyperthyroidism was achieved by a 13 V-J model.

This TCR was recovered from a young woman with Graves disease. The starting material was peripheral blood mononuclear cells (PBMCs), obtained at new diagnosis, from a patient treated with antithyroid drugs. V is TRBV6-2 or TRBV6-3 and J is TRBJ2-1, with a possible D match to TRBD2 (6 bases). In DNA form, the CDR3 reads TGTGCCAGCAGTTTAGGGACGCCAGGAGGGAATGAGCAGTTCTTC. Protein product: CASSLGTPGGNEQFF.